The present TCR beta chain was sequenced within a study of blood T cells in healthy people across ages. Study-level points and caveats: Diversity was estimated from one million T cells, and these estimates were considered underestimates.

Donors were systemically healthy Caucasian individuals from Russia aged roughly 6 to 100 years. In germline, CDR1 is DFQATT, CDR2 SNEGSKA (reference sequence). This CDR3 is 12 amino acids long. The V gene lost 3 bases and the J gene lost 6 bases, with 11 bases spanning the gap. This clonotype appeared a few times. The antigen remains unidentified. A second roughly 7 to 12 cycle PCR used barcoded and J-beta primers. Sequencing yielded, for each sample, at least 2.5 million paired-end reads carrying CDR3. TCRdb reanalysed the 5' RACE reads using MiXCR and keeps one entry per CDR3 protein. Seen here are some 760,000 distinct CDR3 sequences, around 25% observed once, and the top ten hold roughly 9%. This sample was also put to use in a study of T cells of mothers and their children. That source reports: Using the M1S primer, the second PCR added sample barcodes along with 2-4 random nucleotides.

The TCR sequence derives from a boy aged 5-17 years in good health. Sequencing was performed on blood. The chain couples TRBV20-1 to TRBJ1-2; D is undetermined. This chain's CDR3 is CSASDRWDGYTF. The CDR3 region has the DNA TGCAGTGCTAGTGATCGTTGGGATGGCTACACCTTC.